Listed here are 2 T cell receptor beta chains from one sample, sequenced in a study of T-cell memory formation after mild COVID-19. TCRdb redid the calling of the 5' RACE reads with MiXCR, one entry per CDR3 protein. In the table there are nearly 110,000 distinct CDR3 sequences, over 10% of which are singletons. The sequencing input was PBMCs or a T cell subset sorted from them (not recorded which). The receptors were gathered from an adult woman who had mild COVID-19 (a few samples of this study predate the infection). Cell type and time point are not known.

The chain has TRBV6-6 and TRBJ2-2, with 7 bases aligning to TRBD1. After removal of 4 bases from V and 6 bases from J, the junction contained 5 bases not matched to a gene. CDR1 and CDR2 from the germline V gene are MNHNY and SVGAGI (reference sequence). The CDR3 spans 14 residues. The CDR3 DNA reads TGTGCCAGCAGTTTACAGGGGTACGCCGGGGAGCTGTTTTTT. Its protein is CASSLQGYAGELFF.

This clonotype came up many times. The chain has TRBV27 and TRBJ1-2; possible D gene TRBD1, 6 bases. The ends were cut back, 8 bases at V and 5 bases at J, with 21 bases in the middle. CDR3 size: 15 residues. Germline V gives CDR1 MNHEY, CDR2 SMNVEV (reference sequence). Written as DNA, the CDR3 is TGTGCCAGCTCATGGAAAGGGGGGCTGACTTATGGCTACACCTTC. This translates into CASSWKGGLTYGYTF.